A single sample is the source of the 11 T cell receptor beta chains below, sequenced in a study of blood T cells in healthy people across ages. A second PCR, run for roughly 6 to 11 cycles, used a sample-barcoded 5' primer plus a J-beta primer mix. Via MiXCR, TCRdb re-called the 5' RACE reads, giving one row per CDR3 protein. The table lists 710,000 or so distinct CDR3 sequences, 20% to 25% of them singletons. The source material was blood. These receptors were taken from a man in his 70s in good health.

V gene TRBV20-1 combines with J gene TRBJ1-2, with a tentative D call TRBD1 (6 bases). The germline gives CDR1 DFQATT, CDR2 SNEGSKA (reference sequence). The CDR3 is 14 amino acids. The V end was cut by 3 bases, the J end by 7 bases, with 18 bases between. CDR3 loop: CSASGPGGPSGYTF. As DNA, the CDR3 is TGCAGTGCTAGCGGCCCCGGGGGCCCTAGTGGCTACACCTTC.

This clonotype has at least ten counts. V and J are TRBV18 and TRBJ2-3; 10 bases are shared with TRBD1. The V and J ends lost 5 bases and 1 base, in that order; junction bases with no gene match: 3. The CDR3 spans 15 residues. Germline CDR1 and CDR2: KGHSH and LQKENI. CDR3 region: CASSSGQGGTDTQYF. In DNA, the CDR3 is TGTGCCAGCTCATCCGGACAGGGGGGCACAGATACGCAGTATTTT.

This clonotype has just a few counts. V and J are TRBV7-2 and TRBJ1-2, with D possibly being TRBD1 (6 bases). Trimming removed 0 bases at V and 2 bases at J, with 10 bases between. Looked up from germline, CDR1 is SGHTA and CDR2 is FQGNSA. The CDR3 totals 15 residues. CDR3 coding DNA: TGTGCCAGCAGCTTAGCGGCAGGGGTAAACTATGGCTACACCTTC. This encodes CASSLAAGVNYGYTF.

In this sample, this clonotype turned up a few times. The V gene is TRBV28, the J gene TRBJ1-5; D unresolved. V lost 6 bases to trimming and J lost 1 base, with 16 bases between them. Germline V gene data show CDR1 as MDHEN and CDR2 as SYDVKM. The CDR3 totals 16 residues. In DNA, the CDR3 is TGTGCCAGCAGCGCCCTGGGCAGGTCGAGCAATCAGCCCCAGCATTTT. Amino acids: CASSALGRSSNQPQHF.

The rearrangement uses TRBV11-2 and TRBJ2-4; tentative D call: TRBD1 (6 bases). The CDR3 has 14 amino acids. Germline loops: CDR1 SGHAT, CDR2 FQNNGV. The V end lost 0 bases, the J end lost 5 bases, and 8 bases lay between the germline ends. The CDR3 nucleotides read TGTGCCAGCAGCTTAGACAGGGGCCAAAACATTCAGTACTTC. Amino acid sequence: CASSLDRGQNIQYF.

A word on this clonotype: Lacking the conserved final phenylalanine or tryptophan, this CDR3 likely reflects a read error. The DNA for the CDR3 is TGCAGCGTTGAAGATCTCAACGTTGAGAGCTCTGGGGCCAACGTCCTGACTCTC. It codes for CSVEDLNVESSGANVLTL. The chain links TRBV29-1 to TRBJ2-6, with D hard to call. Germline lookup yields CDR1 SQVTM and CDR2 ANQGSEA. Trimming removed 0 bases from V and 0 bases from J, with 15 bases in between. There are 18 residues in the CDR3.

This CDR3 reads CASSPGQGASQNYGYTF. Here the CDR3 DNA reads TGTGCCAGCAGTCCTGGACAGGGAGCCTCTCAGAACTATGGCTACACCTTC. The V and J genes are TRBV28 and TRBJ1-2; 8 bases are a match to TRBD1. The CDR3 has 17 residues. The junction had 13 bases not matched to a gene; V was cut back by 5 bases and J by 2 bases. Germline lookup yields CDR1 MDHEN and CDR2 SYDVKM.

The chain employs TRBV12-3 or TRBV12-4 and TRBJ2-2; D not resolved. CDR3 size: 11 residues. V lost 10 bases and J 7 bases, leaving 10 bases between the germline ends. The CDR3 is CATLFGGELFF. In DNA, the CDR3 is TGTGCCACCTTGTTTGGCGGGGAGCTGTTTTTT.

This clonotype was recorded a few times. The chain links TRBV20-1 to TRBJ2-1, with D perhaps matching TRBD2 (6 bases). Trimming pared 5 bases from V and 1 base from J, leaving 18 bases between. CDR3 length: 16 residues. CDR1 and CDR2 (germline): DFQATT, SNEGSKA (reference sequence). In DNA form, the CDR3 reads TGCAGTGCTCCCGGTCGGAGTAGCGGTTCCTACAATGAGCAGTTCTTC. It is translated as CSAPGRSSGSYNEQFF.

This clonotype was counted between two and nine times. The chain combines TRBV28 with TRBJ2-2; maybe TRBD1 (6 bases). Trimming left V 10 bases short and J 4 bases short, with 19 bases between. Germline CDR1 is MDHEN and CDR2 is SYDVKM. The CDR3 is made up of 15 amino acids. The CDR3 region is CATTTGYRFTGELFF. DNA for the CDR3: TGTGCCACTACCACAGGGTATCGTTTCACCGGGGAGCTGTTTTTT.

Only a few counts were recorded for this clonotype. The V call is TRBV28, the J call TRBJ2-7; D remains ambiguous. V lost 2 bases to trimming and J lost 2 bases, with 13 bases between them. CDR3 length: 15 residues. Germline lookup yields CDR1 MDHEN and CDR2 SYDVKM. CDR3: CASSLDLGTPYEQYF. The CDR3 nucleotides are TGTGCCAGCAGTTTAGACCTCGGCACCCCCTACGAGCAGTACTTC.